This record looks at one TCR beta chain sequence and its context. This clonotype was found a few times. The clone's antigen remains unknown. Per-nucleotide qualities are absent, and no much larger clonotype sits a single base away. The entry originates in a study of T cells after yellow fever vaccination (dated by TCRdb to the late 2010s). Describing the broader study: Libraries from fractions with low cell numbers were prepared with the SMART-Seq v4 Ultra Low Input RNA kit. To follow T-cell clones before and after both primary and booster YFV17D yellow fever vaccination, bulk TCR alpha and beta repertoires underwent longitudinal sequencing. Two healthy male donors, one aged 18 to 30 and one aged 30 to 40 years, made up the cohort. Blood was drawn at multiple timepoints before and after primary and secondary immunization, with bulk PBMC replicates and cell subsets isolated.

In the paper's terms, the treatment or condition label means: live attenuated yellow fever vaccine strain. At every blood-draw timepoint, two biological replicates of bulk PBMCs were collected. A standard Ficoll-Paque protocol was used to isolate PBMCs from peripheral blood. TriZol was used to extract RNA from bulk PBMCs, CD4 and CD8 fractions, and dextramer-positive and dextramer-negative fractions. At the junction V is shortened by 2 bases and J by 1 base; bases outside the gene matches: 11. The germline V gene gives CDR1 as KGHSH and CDR2 as LQKENI. The CDR3 sequence holds 17 residues, the cysteine and phenylalanine included. The read is trimmed to its CDR3 DNA, 51 bases read in frame from base 1. General conclusions and limits of the study: A small fraction of clonotypes appeared in both the CD4 and CD8 compartments, likely as a result of convergent recombination. Because only two donors were included in the study, the extent to which the findings can be generalized is limited. FACS-sorted repertoires could contain abundant contaminating clonotypes from the bulk population, so computational filtering was required. Most clones expanded after primary vaccination were re-detected after the booster (around 96% of CD4 and 80% to 90% of CD8), suggesting broad memory maintenance. Compared with the primary T-cell response, the secondary T-cell response was weaker but faster, peaking on day 5 rather than day 15.

TCR cDNA was synthesized by 5'RACE template switching, through which a universal primer site and unique molecular identifiers were introduced. cDNA synthesis was primed from both the TCR alpha and TCR beta constant segments. Libraries were amplified in two PCR steps, with sample barcodes and sequencing adapters added in the second step. Libraries were sequenced on Illumina HiSeq 2500 (2x100 bp) or NovaSeq (2x150 bp). Per the original workflow: Demultiplexing of reads and collapsing into UMI consensus sequences were performed with MIGEC, and V(D)J alignment was carried out with MiXCR. Using edgeR on replicate PBMC samples, clonotypes were called vaccine-responding if FDR was below 0.01 and the log2 fold change was above 5 up to day 15. Bulk clonotypes were assigned CD4 or CD8 identity according to which sequenced CD4 or CD8 repertoire held them at higher abundance. TCRdb's own reprocessing of the public reads used fastp at Q25 and MiXCR and kept productive beta chains. Rows are unified per CDR3 protein, each entry keeping the most common DNA and genes. What appears here as the V and J calls and clone size reflects TCRdb's work, not the paper's. The sample table records 610,000 or so distinct CDR3 sequences; over 9% of these occur just once. 15% of the sample lies in the top ten.

The source of this sequence is a young man who received the YFV17D yellow fever vaccine. The material was PBMCs, obtained on the day of the yellow fever booster vaccination. The sequence links TRBV18 to TRBJ2-7; 7 nucleotides in the junction match TRBD1. The nucleotide sequence is given as TGTGCCAGCTCACCAAGGGATGGGACAGTCTTTTCCTACGAGCAGTACTTC. Translated, this is CASSPRDGTVFSYEQYF. Extended through the reference TRBV18 and TRBJ2-7 proteins, this CDR3 yields the full variable domain: NAGVMQNPRHLVRRRGQEARLRCSPMKGHSHVYWYRQLPEEGLKFMVYLQKENIIDESGMPKERFSAEFPKEGPSILRIQQVVRGDSAAYFCASSPRDGTVFSYEQYFGPGTRLTVT.